This T cell receptor beta chain stems from a study of shared clonotypes between healthy human individuals. Comments on this clone: Its target is unknown.

Whole-study results and caveats: In this cohort, only blood was sampled, and tissue repertoires likely differ. Generation probabilities were higher for clonotypes shared across all four sorted-subset donors than for unshared ones.

Sequencing was performed with immunoSEQ multiplex PCR; in TCRdb, only in-frame clones are kept and a portion is missing. The table records about 800,000 clones, 90% to 98% of them present only once. The V and J ends lost 2 bases and 4 bases, in that order; junction bases with no gene match: 11. The germline V gene has CDR1 SGHNT and CDR2 YYREEE (reference sequence). The length of the CDR3 is 17 residues. Only CD45RO-negative cells positively selected for CCR7 counted as naive CD8 cells, so terminally differentiated effector memory CD45RA+ cells were excluded. This receptor was identified in a man younger than 40 in good health. The V call is TRBV5-4, the J call TRBJ2-5, with 10 bases fitting TRBD2. The source material was naive CD8+ T cells sorted from blood. The CDR3 coding sequence is TGTGCCAGCAGCTTACGAGCGGGAGGGCCTGTTGGAGAGACCCAGTACTTC. Encoded protein: CASSLRAGGPVGETQYF. Combining the CDR3 with reference TRBV5-4 and TRBJ2-5 gives the whole variable domain ETGVTQSPTHLIKTRGQQVTLRCSSQSGHNTVSWYQQALGQGPQFIFQYYREEENGRGNFPPRFSGLQFPNYSSELNVNALELDDSALYLCASSLRAGGPVGETQYFGPGTRLLVL.